The clone carrying this T cell receptor beta chain was observed a few times. No antigen is known for it. This CDR3 is 16 amino acids long. Germline CDR1 reads SEHNR; CDR2 reads FQNEAQ (reference sequence). V dropped 2 bases and J dropped 0 bases, with 11 bases sitting between them. This specimen comes from a study of CD4+ T cells in melanoma. General study results and limits: In melanoma, neoantigen-specific CD4+ T cells reportedly differed in differentiation state. CD8+ T cell, macrophage and B cell function reportedly correlated with neoantigen-specific CD4+ T cells.

Measured with immunoSEQ multiplex PCR; TCRdb has only the in-frame clones, and not every one. Of 50,000 to 60,000 clones detected, roughly three quarters appear once; the ten largest clones hold roughly 4.4%. The chain has TRBV7-9 and TRBJ2-1, with TRBD2 as a possible D gene (6 bases). The sample comprised tumor tissue. The clonotype comes from a human donor with melanoma. The CDR3 loop reads CASSLNWRGSYNEQFF. In DNA, the CDR3 is TGTGCCAGCAGCTTAAATTGGCGGGGCTCCTACAATGAGCAGTTCTTC.